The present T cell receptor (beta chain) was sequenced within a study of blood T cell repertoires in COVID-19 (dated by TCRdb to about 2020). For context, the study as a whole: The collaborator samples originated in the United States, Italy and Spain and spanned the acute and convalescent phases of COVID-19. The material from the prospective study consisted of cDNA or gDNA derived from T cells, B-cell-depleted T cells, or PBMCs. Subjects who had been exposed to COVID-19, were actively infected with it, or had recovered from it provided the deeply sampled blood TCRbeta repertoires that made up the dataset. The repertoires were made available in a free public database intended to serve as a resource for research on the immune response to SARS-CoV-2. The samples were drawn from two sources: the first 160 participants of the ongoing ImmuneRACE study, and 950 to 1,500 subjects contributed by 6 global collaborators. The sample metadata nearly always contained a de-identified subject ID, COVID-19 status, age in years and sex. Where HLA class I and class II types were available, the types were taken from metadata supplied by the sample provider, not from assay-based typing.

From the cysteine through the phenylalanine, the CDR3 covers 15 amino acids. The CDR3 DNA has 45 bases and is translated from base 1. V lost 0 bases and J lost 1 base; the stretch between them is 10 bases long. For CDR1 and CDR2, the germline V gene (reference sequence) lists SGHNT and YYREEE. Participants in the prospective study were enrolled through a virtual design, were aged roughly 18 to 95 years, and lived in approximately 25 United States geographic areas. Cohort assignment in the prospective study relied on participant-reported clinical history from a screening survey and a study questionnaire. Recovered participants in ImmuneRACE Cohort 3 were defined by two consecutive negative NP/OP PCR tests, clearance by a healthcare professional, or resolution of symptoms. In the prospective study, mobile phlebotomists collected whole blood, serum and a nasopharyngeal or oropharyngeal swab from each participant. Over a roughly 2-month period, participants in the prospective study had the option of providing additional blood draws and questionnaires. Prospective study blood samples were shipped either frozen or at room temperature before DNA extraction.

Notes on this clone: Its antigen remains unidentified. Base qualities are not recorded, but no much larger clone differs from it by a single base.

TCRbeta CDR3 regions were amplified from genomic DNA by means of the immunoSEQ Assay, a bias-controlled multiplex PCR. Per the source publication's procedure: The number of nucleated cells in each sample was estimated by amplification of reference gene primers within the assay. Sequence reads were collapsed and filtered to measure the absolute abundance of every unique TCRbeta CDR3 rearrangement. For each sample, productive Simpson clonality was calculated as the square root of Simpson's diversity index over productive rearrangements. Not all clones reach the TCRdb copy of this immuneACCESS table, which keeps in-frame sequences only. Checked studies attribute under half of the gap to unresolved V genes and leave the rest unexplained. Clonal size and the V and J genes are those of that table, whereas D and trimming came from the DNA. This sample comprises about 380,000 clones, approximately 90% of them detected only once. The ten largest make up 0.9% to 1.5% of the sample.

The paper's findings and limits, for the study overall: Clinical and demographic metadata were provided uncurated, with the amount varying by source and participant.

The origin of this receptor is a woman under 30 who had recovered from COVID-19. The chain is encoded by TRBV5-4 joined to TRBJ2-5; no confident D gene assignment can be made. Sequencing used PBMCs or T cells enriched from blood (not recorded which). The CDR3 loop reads CASSLAVAPQETQYF. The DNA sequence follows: TGTGCCAGCAGCTTGGCCGTAGCCCCCCAAGAGACCCAGTACTTC.